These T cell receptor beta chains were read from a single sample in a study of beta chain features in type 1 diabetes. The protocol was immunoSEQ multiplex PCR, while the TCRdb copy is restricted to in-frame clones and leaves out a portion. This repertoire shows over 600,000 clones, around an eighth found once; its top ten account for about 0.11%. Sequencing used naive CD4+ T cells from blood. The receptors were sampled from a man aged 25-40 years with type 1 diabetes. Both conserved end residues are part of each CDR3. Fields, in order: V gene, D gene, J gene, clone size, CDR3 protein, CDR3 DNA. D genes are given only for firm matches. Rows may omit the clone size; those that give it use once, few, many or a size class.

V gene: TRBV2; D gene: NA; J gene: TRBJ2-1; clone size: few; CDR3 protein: CASRLLGADDEQFF; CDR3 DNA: TGTGCCAGCAGGCTTTTGGGGGCAGACGATGAGCAGTTCTTC
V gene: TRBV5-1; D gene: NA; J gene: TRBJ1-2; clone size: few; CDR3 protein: CASSPDRVYGYTF; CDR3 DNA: TGCGCCAGCAGCCCTGACCGAGTCTATGGCTACACCTTC
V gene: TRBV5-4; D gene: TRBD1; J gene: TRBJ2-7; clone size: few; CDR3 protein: CASSLGTGAIYEQYF; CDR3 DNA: TGTGCCAGCAGCTTGGGGACAGGAGCCATCTACGAGCAGTACTTC
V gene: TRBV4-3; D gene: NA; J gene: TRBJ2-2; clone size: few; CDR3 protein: CASSHGNTGELFF; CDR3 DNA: TGCGCCAGCAGCCATGGAAACACCGGGGAGCTGTTTTTT
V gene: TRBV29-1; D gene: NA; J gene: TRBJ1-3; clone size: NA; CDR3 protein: CSVTGSGNTIYF; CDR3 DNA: TGCAGCGTTACGGGATCTGGAAACACCATATATTTT
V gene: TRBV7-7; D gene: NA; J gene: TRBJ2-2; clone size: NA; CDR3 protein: CASSPGTGELFF; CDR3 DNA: TGTGCCAGCAGCCCAGGGACCGGGGAGCTGTTTTTT
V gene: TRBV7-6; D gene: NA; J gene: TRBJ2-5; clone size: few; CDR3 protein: CASSLGSQETQYF; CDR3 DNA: TGTGCCAGCAGCTTAGGGTCGCAGGAGACCCAGTACTTC
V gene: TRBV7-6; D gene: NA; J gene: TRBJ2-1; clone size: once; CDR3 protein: CASSLGTSESSYNEQFF; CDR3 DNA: TGTGCCAGCAGCTTAGGCACGTCAGAGTCCTCCTACAATGAGCAGTTCTTC
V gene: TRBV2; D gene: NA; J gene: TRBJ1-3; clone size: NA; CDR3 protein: CASSVGVAGNTIYF; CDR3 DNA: TGTGCCAGCTCAGTCGGGGTTGCTGGAAACACCATATATTTT
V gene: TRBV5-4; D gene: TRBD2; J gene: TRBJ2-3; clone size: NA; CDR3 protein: CASSLTGTTAGKQYF; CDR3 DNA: TGTGCCAGCAGCTTAACCGGGACTACGGCCGGAAAGCAGTATTTT
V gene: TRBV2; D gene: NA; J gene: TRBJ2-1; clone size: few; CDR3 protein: CASRGAVSYNEQFF; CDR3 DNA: TGTGCCAGCCGGGGGGCGGTCTCCTACAATGAGCAGTTCTTC
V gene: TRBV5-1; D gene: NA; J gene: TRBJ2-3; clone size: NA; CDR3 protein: CASSTSPGAEDTQYF; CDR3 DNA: TGCGCCAGCAGCACCTCCCCGGGGGCGGAAGATACGCAGTATTTT
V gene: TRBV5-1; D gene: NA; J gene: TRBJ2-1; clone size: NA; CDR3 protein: CASRDRGPNNEQFF; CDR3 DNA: TGCGCCAGCAGGGATAGAGGACCGAACAATGAGCAGTTCTTC
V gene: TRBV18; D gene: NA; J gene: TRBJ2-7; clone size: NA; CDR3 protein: CASSFQGYEQYF; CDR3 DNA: TGTGCCAGCTCTTTCCAGGGCTACGAGCAGTACTTC
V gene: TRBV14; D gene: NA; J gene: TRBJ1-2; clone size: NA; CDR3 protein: CASSQGTVANYGYTF; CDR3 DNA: TGTGCCAGCAGCCAAGGAACAGTAGCTAACTATGGCTACACCTTC
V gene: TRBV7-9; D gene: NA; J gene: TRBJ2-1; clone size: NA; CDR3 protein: CASSVTGTPYSYNEQFF; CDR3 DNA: TGTGCCAGCAGCGTAACCGGGACTCCATACTCCTACAATGAGCAGTTCTTC
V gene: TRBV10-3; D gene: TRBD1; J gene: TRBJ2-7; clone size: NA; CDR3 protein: CAISGTQQGAADEQYF; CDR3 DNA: TGTGCCATCAGTGGGACCCAACAGGGGGCAGCGGACGAGCAGTACTTC
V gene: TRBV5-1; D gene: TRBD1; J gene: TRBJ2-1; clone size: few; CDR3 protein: CASRSGTGGLNEQFF; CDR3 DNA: TGCGCCAGCCGATCCGGGACAGGGGGACTTAATGAGCAGTTCTTC
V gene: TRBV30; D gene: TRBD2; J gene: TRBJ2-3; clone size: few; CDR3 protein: CAWSAGLAGSPDTQYF; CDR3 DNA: TGTGCCTGGAGCGCTGGACTAGCGGGGAGCCCAGATACGCAGTATTTT
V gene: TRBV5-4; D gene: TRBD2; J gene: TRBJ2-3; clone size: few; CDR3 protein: CASSLAPSGSTDTQYF; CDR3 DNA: TGTGCCAGCAGCTTGGCCCCTAGCGGGAGCACAGATACGCAGTATTTT
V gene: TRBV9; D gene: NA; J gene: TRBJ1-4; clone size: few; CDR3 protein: CASSAHRASNEKLFF; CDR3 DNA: TGTGCCAGCAGCGCCCACAGGGCATCTAATGAAAAACTGTTTTTT
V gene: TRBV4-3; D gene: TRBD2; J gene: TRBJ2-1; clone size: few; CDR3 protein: CASSQDNDGGASYNEQFF; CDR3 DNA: TGCGCCAGCAGCCAAGATAATGACGGGGGGGCCTCCTACAATGAGCAGTTCTTC
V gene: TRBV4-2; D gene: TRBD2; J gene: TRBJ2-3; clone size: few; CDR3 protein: CASRNSLAGADTQYF; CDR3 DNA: TGTGCCAGCAGGAACTCACTAGCGGGGGCAGATACGCAGTATTTT
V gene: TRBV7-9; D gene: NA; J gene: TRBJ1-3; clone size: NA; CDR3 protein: CASSSDRASGNTIYF; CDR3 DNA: TGTGCCAGCAGCTCCGACAGAGCCTCTGGAAACACCATATATTTT
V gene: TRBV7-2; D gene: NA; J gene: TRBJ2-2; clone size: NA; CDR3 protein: CASSLELTGELFF; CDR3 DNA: TGTGCCAGCAGCTTGGAGCTAACCGGGGAGCTGTTTTTT
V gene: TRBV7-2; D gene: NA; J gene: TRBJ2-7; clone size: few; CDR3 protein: CASSLPASSYEQYF; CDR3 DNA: TGTGCCAGCAGCTTACCGGCTAGCTCCTACGAGCAGTACTTC